Sequencing of this T cell receptor (beta chain) was carried out in a study of blood T cell repertoires in COVID-19. Turning to the study itself: Whether acute or convalescent, the COVID-19 samples came from the United States, Italy and Spain.

Per the study methods: Amplified reference gene primers provided the basis for estimating nucleated cell counts. The data were produced by immunoSEQ multiplex PCR, yet TCRdb's version contains in-frame clones alone and is incomplete. D and trimming were read from the DNA, whereas the V and J calls and clone size are those reported in that table. The sample holds tens of thousands of clones, about 93% seen once. The CDR3 runs 12 residues. V gave up 8 bases and J gave up 4 bases, with 11 bases separating them. CDR1 is ENHRY and CDR2 is SYGVKD in the germline V gene. The origin of this receptor is a human donor in a cohort sampled during active COVID-19. Sequenced material: peripheral blood. The chain employs TRBV10-3 and TRBJ1-1, with D perhaps matching TRBD1 (5 bases). The CDR3 loop is CAIEDGGTEAFF. DNA for the CDR3: TGTGCCATCGAGGACGGGGGCACTGAAGCTTTCTTT.